These 22 T cell receptor beta chains came from one sample sequenced in a study of graft-versus-host responses after intestinal transplantation. For these TCRs, the target antigens are not known. Libraries were prepared by immunoSEQ multiplex PCR; TCRdb keeps only in-frame clonotypes and omits some of them. The data hold 140,000 or so clones, with about 93% observed a single time. Sequencing used unstimulated CD4+ T cells sorted from spleen or lymph node cells, obtained before intestinal transplant. Source of these receptors: a human donor who received an intestinal transplant.

This sequence joins TRBV15 and TRBJ1-1, with D perhaps TRBD1 (6 bases). This CDR3 has 12 amino acids. V was pared by 0 bases and J by 11 bases, with 10 bases between. CDR1 is LNHNV and CDR2 is YYDKDF in the germline V gene (reference sequence). The CDR3: CATSREYREAFF. The CDR3 nucleotides are TGTGCCACCAGCAGAGAGTACAGGGAGGCTTTCTTT.

Points on this clone: This sample includes further DNA sequences coding for the same CDR3. This rearrangement joins TRBV7-6 to TRBJ1-3; 12 bases line up with TRBD1. From germline, CDR1 is SGHVS and CDR2 FNYEAQ. The CDR3 has 17 amino acids. The V segment lost 1 base and the J segment 3 bases; nucleotides outside the gene matches: 4. CDR3 DNA sequence: TGTGCCAGCAGCTTAGGGGACAGGGGGCTGAGTGGAAACACCATATATTTT. Translation gives CASSLGDRGLSGNTIYF.

The chain has TRBV19 and TRBJ2-5; D is uncertain. Germline-derived CDR1 and CDR2 are LNHDA and SQIVND (reference sequence). The V end lost 8 bases, the J end lost 10 bases, and 26 bases lay between the germline ends. The CDR3 has 15 residues. CDR3 in DNA: TGTGCCAGTGGGTCTAAGGGCGACCCTTTGATGAACCAGTACTTC. It is translated as CASGSKGDPLMNQYF.

This rearrangement joins TRBV7-6 to TRBJ2-1; D is uncertain. Germline CDR1 reads SGHVS; CDR2 reads FNYEAQ. Trimming stripped 1 base from V and 4 bases from J, with 14 bases between. The CDR3 is 16 amino acids. The CDR3 sequence: CASSLEAGEGYNEQFF. In nucleotides, the CDR3 is TGTGCCAGCAGCTTAGAGGCAGGCGAAGGTTACAATGAGCAGTTCTTC.

This clone was counted only a few times. The chain is built from TRBV4-1 and TRBJ1-1; D is unresolved. The CDR3 length is 15 residues. In germline, CDR1 is MGHRA, CDR2 YSYEKL. The ends were cut back, 0 bases at V and 4 bases at J, with 12 bases in the middle. The CDR3, as DNA: TGCGCCAGCAGCCAAGAGTCCAGGTATGGCACTGAAGCTTTCTTT. Amino acid sequence: CASSQESRYGTEAFF.

V and J are TRBV29-1 and TRBJ1-1; the match to TRBD1 covers 7 bases. The germline V gene encodes CDR1 SQVTM and CDR2 ANQGSEA. The trim removed 7 bases at V and 3 bases at J, leaving 17 bases unmatched. CDR3 length equals 16 residues. CDR3 DNA: TGCAGCGCCCAAACCCGACAGGGACGTAGGGACACTGAAGCTTTCTTT. The encoded protein is CSAQTRQGRRDTEAFF.

This clone came up once. The gene calls are TRBV28 and TRBJ1-2, with 8 nucleotides matching TRBD1. Germline V gene sequence: CDR1 MDHEN, CDR2 SYDVKM. The CDR3 runs 12 residues. After removal of 4 bases from V and 6 bases from J, the junction contained 1 base not matched to a gene. The CDR3 here is CASSSRGHGYTF. As DNA, the CDR3 is TGTGCCAGCAGTTCCAGGGGGCATGGCTACACCTTC.

This chain joins TRBV5-4 and TRBJ2-5; perhaps D is TRBD1 or TRBD2 (5 bases each). The CDR3 is 16 amino acids. CDR1 is SGHNT, CDR2 YYREEE, per germline (reference sequence). Trimming left V 3 bases short and J 5 bases short, with 20 bases between. The CDR3 spells CASSSAQERGGETQYF. The CDR3 nucleotides read TGTGCCAGCAGCTCGGCTCAGGAGAGGGGTGGTGAGACCCAGTACTTC. Full variable domain (rest looked up from reference TRBV5-4 and TRBJ2-5): ETGVTQSPTHLIKTRGQQVTLRCSSQSGHNTVSWYQQALGQGPQFIFQYYREEENGRGNFPPRFSGLQFPNYSSELNVNALELDDSALYLCASSSAQERGGETQYFGPGTRLLVL.

V usage is TRBV10-3 and J usage is TRBJ1-6; D call uncertain. CDR1 is ENHRY, CDR2 SYGVKD, per germline. This CDR3 comprises 10 residues. Trimming took 10 bases from V and 15 from J, leaving 13 bases between them. CDR3 coding DNA: TGTGCCACCGCACCCGAGCTCCTCCACTTT. Translated, it gives CATAPELLHF.

The chain is built from TRBV5-6 and TRBJ2-5; TRBD1 might be the D (5 bases). The DNA end lines up better with TRBJ2-7; the J call may be wrong. The CDR3 is 16 residues long. The V gene's germline CDR1 is SGHDT and CDR2 YYEEEE. The CDR3 nucleotides read TGTGCCAGCAGCTTGTACGCGACAGAGCCTCTCTACGAGCAGTACTTC. As protein: CASSLYATEPLYEQYF.

The chain employs TRBV6-1 and TRBJ2-7; the D call may be TRBD1 or TRBD2 (5 bases each). Trimming took 0 bases from V and 10 from J, leaving 13 bases between them. Germline loops: CDR1 MNHNS, CDR2 SASEGT. This CDR3 comprises 13 residues. The CDR3 DNA sequence: TGTGCCAGCAGTGAAGCTACCGGGACCGGACAGTACTTC. Encoded protein: CASSEATGTGQYF.

This clone was picked up one time. V is TRBV28 and J is TRBJ1-1; unclear D gene. V lost 7 bases and J 6 bases, leaving 21 bases between the germline ends. This CDR3 has 15 residues. Germline-derived CDR1 and CDR2 are MDHEN and SYDVKM. CDR3 coding DNA: TGTGCCAGCACCCCAACTGTTCCGGGGAGCGCTGAAGCTTTCTTT. Translated: CASTPTVPGSAEAFF.

J is TRBJ1-4 and V is TRBV5-1; D unresolved. The V and J ends lost 4 bases and 4 bases respectively, with 2 bases between them. Looked up from germline, CDR1 is SGHRS and CDR2 is YFSETQ. This CDR3 is built from 11 residues. As DNA, the CDR3 is TGCGCCAGCAGCAGTAATGAAAAACTGTTTTTT. It encodes CASSSNEKLFF.

J is TRBJ1-5 and V is TRBV30; no reliable D call. Germline CDR1 reads GTSNPN; CDR2 reads SVGIG (reference sequence). Between the trimmed V and J ends, which lost 1 base and 4 bases, there was a span of 8 bases. The CDR3 extends over 13 amino acids. The DNA of the CDR3 is TGTGCCTGGAGTGACCAGGTGAATCAGCCCCAGCATTTT. Residues: CAWSDQVNQPQHF. The variable domain in full, with the rest retrieved from reference TRBV30 and TRBJ1-5, is SQTIHQWPATLVQPVGSPLSLECTVEGTSNPNLYWYRQAAGRGLQLLFYSVGIGQISSEVPQNLSASRPQDRQFILSSKKLLLSDSGFYLCAWSDQVNQPQHFGDGTRLSIL.

The chain is built from TRBV5-1 and TRBJ2-4, with D possibly TRBD1 on 5 matching bases. Germline lookup yields CDR1 SGHRS and CDR2 YFSETQ. The CDR3 runs to 14 residues. Trimming removed 2 bases from V and 3 bases from J, with 9 bases in between. The chain's CDR3 is CASSFSRDKNIQYF. CDR3 coding DNA: TGCGCCAGCAGCTTTTCCAGGGACAAAAACATTCAGTACTTC.

This clone was observed a single time. The V and J genes are TRBV9 and TRBJ2-1; tentatively, D is TRBD2 (5 bases). The germline V gene has CDR1 SGDLS and CDR2 YYNGEE. Trimming removed 2 bases from V and 3 bases from J, with 15 bases in between. The CDR3 length is 16 residues. CDR3 sequence reads: CASSVLAGGDYNEQFF. The CDR3 region has the DNA TGTGCCAGCAGCGTGCTAGCAGGAGGTGACTACAATGAGCAGTTCTTC.

The chain uses TRBV9 and TRBJ2-7; D uncertain. V was shortened by 0 bases and J by 0 bases, with 7 bases between the two germline ends. The CDR3 contains 14 residues. Germline lookup yields CDR1 SGDLS and CDR2 YYNGEE. The CDR3 DNA follows: TGTGCCAGCAGCGTAGAAGGATTCTCCTACGAGCAGTACTTC. Translation: CASSVEGFSYEQYF.

The chain links TRBV9 to TRBJ2-3, with TRBD2 matching 8 bases. Germline V CDR1 and CDR2: SGDLS, YYNGEE. Unmatched junction bases numbered 5, after V lost 4 bases and J lost 4 bases. The CDR3 has 14 residues. The CDR3 DNA is TGTGCCAGCAGCACCAGGACTAGCTCAGATACGCAGTATTTT. Residues: CASSTRTSSDTQYF. Variable domain in full (rest from reference TRBV9 and TRBJ2-3): DSGVTQTPKHLITATGQRVTLRCSPRSGDLSVYWYQQSLDQGLQFLIQYYNGEERAKGNILERFSAQQFPDLHSELNLSSLELGDSALYFCASSTRTSSDTQYFGPGTRLTVL.

This clone showed up just once. The same CDR3 can be traced to other DNA sequences in this sample. The CDR3 is CASSLLSPPGTSGRNMYEQYF. In DNA form, the CDR3 reads TGTGCCAGCAGCCTACTTTCCCCCCCCGGGACTAGCGGGAGAAATATGTACGAGCAGTACTTC. The genes are TRBV13 and TRBJ2-7; TRBD2 matches at 14 bases. The CDR3 runs to 21 residues. The V gene's germline CDR1 is PRHDT and CDR2 FYEKMQ (reference sequence). V trimming: 5 bases; J trimming: 4 bases; junction bases outside the gene matches: 22.

This chain connects TRBV4-2 to TRBJ1-1, with TRBD1 matching over 7 bases. V trimming: 1 base; J trimming: 1 base; junction bases outside the gene matches: 3. CDR3 size: 15 residues. CDR1 and CDR2 (germline): LGHNA, YNFKEQ. DNA of the CDR3: TGTGCCAGCAGCCAAGTCTCAGGGGGGAACACTGAAGCTTTCTTT. Encoded protein: CASSQVSGGNTEAFF.

The V gene is TRBV6-1, the J gene TRBJ2-1; 9 bases map to TRBD2. CDR1 is MNHNS and CDR2 is SASEGT in the germline V gene. V shed 2 bases, J shed 2 bases, and the junction held 4 bases outside the gene matches. The CDR3 has 16 amino acids. In DNA, the CDR3 is TGTGCCAGCAGTGAATGGGCTAGCGGGGCCTACAATGAGCAGTTCTTC. Residues: CASSEWASGAYNEQFF.

The genes are TRBV7-8 and TRBJ2-7; D is undetermined. This CDR3 spans 14 amino acids. Germline values: CDR1 SGHVS, CDR2 FQNEAQ. Trimming pared 1 base from V and 0 bases from J, leaving 7 bases between. For the CDR3, the DNA is TGTGCCAGCAGCTTAGTTGAGAGCTCCTACGAGCAGTACTTC. It specifies CASSLVESSYEQYF.